A selection of T cell receptor beta chains follows, all from one sample in a study of OX40 agonist ivuxolimab in advanced cancers. Sequencing used immunoSEQ multiplex PCR; TCRdb keeps in-frame clones, though not all of them. Among more than 60,000 clones, 80% to 85% were seen once, and the ten largest hold about 4.8%. The specimen was CD4+ or CD8+ T cells sorted from blood, collected in a trial of the OX40 agonist ivuxolimab. These TCRs come from an adult with an advanced solid tumor such as melanoma, head and neck, liver or kidney cancer. CDR3s include the opening cysteine and the closing phenylalanine or tryptophan. A D gene is named only where the DNA matches it firmly. Clone size appears in some rows only: once, few, many, or a class for an expanded clone.

j_call: TRBJ1-5; clone_size: -; d_call: -; v_call: TRBV7-2; cdr3_aa: CASSFEGAQPQHF; cdr3_nt: TGTGCCAGCAGCTTCGAGGGTGCGCAGCCCCAGCATTTT
j_call: TRBJ1-6; clone_size: -; d_call: -; v_call: TRBV14; cdr3_aa: CASSQVDSRHYNSPLHF; cdr3_nt: TGTGCCAGCAGCCAAGTCGACAGCCGACACTATAATTCACCCCTCCACTTT
j_call: TRBJ1-6; clone_size: -; d_call: TRBD1; v_call: TRBV10-3; cdr3_aa: CAIRKGQIDNSPLHF; cdr3_nt: TGTGCCATCAGGAAGGGACAGATAGATAATTCACCCCTCCACTTT
j_call: TRBJ2-6; clone_size: -; d_call: TRBD1; v_call: TRBV6-6; cdr3_aa: CASGQEQAGANVLTF; cdr3_nt: TGTGCCAGCGGACAGGAACAAGCTGGGGCCAACGTCCTGACTTTC
j_call: TRBJ2-2; clone_size: -; d_call: -; v_call: TRBV7-8; cdr3_aa: CASSPPKEVDTGELFF; cdr3_nt: TGTGCCAGCAGCCCGCCCAAGGAAGTGGACACCGGGGAGCTGTTTTTT
j_call: TRBJ1-1; clone_size: -; d_call: TRBD1; v_call: TRBV9; cdr3_aa: CASSEGTGPNTEAFF; cdr3_nt: TGTGCCAGCAGCGAAGGGACAGGGCCGAACACTGAAGCTTTCTTT
j_call: TRBJ1-2; clone_size: -; d_call: -; v_call: TRBV28; cdr3_aa: CASSLANYGYTF; cdr3_nt: TGTGCCAGCAGCCTAGCTAACTATGGCTACACCTTC
j_call: TRBJ2-5; clone_size: -; d_call: TRBD2; v_call: TRBV12-5; cdr3_aa: CASGFYSGGLIEETQYF; cdr3_nt: TGTGCTAGTGGTTTTTACAGCGGGGGGCTAATAGAAGAGACCCAGTACTTC
j_call: TRBJ1-5; clone_size: -; d_call: -; v_call: TRBV18; cdr3_aa: CASSPTSTGSNQPQHF; cdr3_nt: TGTGCCAGCTCACCAACCAGTACAGGAAGCAATCAGCCCCAGCATTTT
j_call: TRBJ1-6; clone_size: -; d_call: -; v_call: TRBV19; cdr3_aa: CASSILRRDLGPLHF; cdr3_nt: TGTGCCAGTAGTATTCTTCGACGTGACCTCGGCCCCCTCCACTTT
j_call: TRBJ1-6; clone_size: many; d_call: -; v_call: TRBV4-2; cdr3_aa: CASSQEIMNSPLHF; cdr3_nt: TGTGCCAGCAGCCAAGAAATAATGAATTCACCCCTCCACTTT
j_call: TRBJ2-1; clone_size: -; d_call: TRBD2; v_call: TRBV6-1; cdr3_aa: CASSSLAGKQFF; cdr3_nt: TGTGCCAGCAGTTCTCTAGCGGGGAAGCAGTTCTTC
j_call: TRBJ1-1; clone_size: -; d_call: TRBD1; v_call: TRBV6-1; cdr3_aa: CASSEDRVAEAFF; cdr3_nt: TGTGCCAGCAGTGAGGACAGGGTGGCTGAAGCTTTCTTT
j_call: TRBJ1-2; clone_size: -; d_call: -; v_call: TRBV7-2; cdr3_aa: CASSQTRNPNYGYTF; cdr3_nt: TGTGCCAGCAGCCAGACACGAAACCCTAACTATGGCTACACCTTC
j_call: TRBJ2-7; clone_size: -; d_call: TRBD2; v_call: TRBV6-1; cdr3_aa: CASSPSGGTPYEQYF; cdr3_nt: TGTGCCAGCAGTCCTAGCGGGGGGACCCCCTACGAGCAGTACTTC
j_call: TRBJ1-5; clone_size: -; d_call: -; v_call: TRBV18; cdr3_aa: CASSPQSVSNQPQHF; cdr3_nt: TGTGCCAGCTCACCGCAATCTGTGAGCAATCAGCCCCAGCATTTT
j_call: TRBJ2-4; clone_size: few; d_call: TRBD2; v_call: TRBV7-6; cdr3_aa: CASSSTVPSGAQNIQYF; cdr3_nt: TGTGCCAGCAGCTCCACGGTACCTAGCGGGGCCCAAAACATTCAGTACTTC
j_call: TRBJ1-1; clone_size: -; d_call: -; v_call: TRBV9; cdr3_aa: CASSVAAGENTEAFF; cdr3_nt: TGTGCCAGCAGCGTGGCGGCGGGGGAGAACACTGAAGCTTTCTTT
j_call: TRBJ1-1; clone_size: -; d_call: TRBD1; v_call: TRBV5-1; cdr3_aa: CASSLNRDSNTEAFF; cdr3_nt: TGCGCCAGCAGCCTAAACCGGGACAGTAACACTGAAGCTTTCTTT
j_call: TRBJ1-3; clone_size: -; d_call: -; v_call: TRBV19; cdr3_aa: CASTFDGSGNTIYF; cdr3_nt: TGTGCCAGTACCTTTGACGGCTCTGGAAACACCATATATTTT
j_call: TRBJ1-1; clone_size: -; d_call: -; v_call: TRBV7-6; cdr3_aa: CASSESMNTEAFF; cdr3_nt: TGTGCCAGCAGCGAAAGCATGAACACTGAAGCTTTCTTT
j_call: TRBJ1-5; clone_size: -; d_call: -; v_call: TRBV28; cdr3_aa: CASRGQGDQPQHF; cdr3_nt: TGTGCCAGCCGGGGGCAGGGAGATCAGCCCCAGCATTTT
j_call: TRBJ1-2; clone_size: -; d_call: TRBD1; v_call: TRBV27; cdr3_aa: CASKLKDRDLYGYTF; cdr3_nt: TGTGCCAGCAAATTGAAGGACAGGGATTTATATGGCTACACCTTC
j_call: TRBJ1-1; clone_size: once; d_call: -; v_call: TRBV7-2; cdr3_aa: CASSQERNTEAFF; cdr3_nt: TGTGCCAGCAGCCAAGAGAGGAACACTGAAGCTTTCTTT
j_call: TRBJ1-1; clone_size: -; d_call: -; v_call: TRBV4-1; cdr3_aa: CASSQELNRKTEAFF; cdr3_nt: TGCGCCAGCAGCCAAGAACTCAACAGGAAGACTGAAGCTTTCTTT
j_call: TRBJ2-7; clone_size: -; d_call: -; v_call: TRBV9; cdr3_aa: CASSIGQFGNSYEQYF; cdr3_nt: TGTGCCAGCAGCATAGGACAGTTTGGGAACTCCTACGAGCAGTACTTC
j_call: TRBJ2-3; clone_size: -; d_call: -; v_call: TRBV10-3; cdr3_aa: CAISESGGQAADTQYF; cdr3_nt: TGTGCCATCAGTGAGTCCGGGGGGCAAGCGGCAGATACGCAGTATTTT
j_call: TRBJ2-3; clone_size: -; d_call: -; v_call: TRBV6-1; cdr3_aa: CASRSTGRERHTQYF; cdr3_nt: TGTGCCAGCAGATCGACAGGGAGGGAGAGGCATACGCAGTATTTT
j_call: TRBJ2-1; clone_size: -; d_call: -; v_call: TRBV9; cdr3_aa: CASSVSLQWDEQFF; cdr3_nt: TGTGCCAGCAGCGTATCCCTCCAATGGGATGAGCAGTTCTTC
j_call: TRBJ1-1; clone_size: once; d_call: -; v_call: TRBV6-5; cdr3_aa: CASSYLDLGAFF; cdr3_nt: TGTGCCAGCAGTTACCTCGACTTGGGAGCTTTCTTT
j_call: TRBJ1-2; clone_size: -; d_call: -; v_call: TRBV10-3; cdr3_aa: CASSTGSAALGDYTF; cdr3_nt: TGTGCCAGCAGTACAGGGTCAGCCGCTCTGGGGGACTACACCTTC
j_call: TRBJ1-1; clone_size: -; d_call: -; v_call: TRBV6-1; cdr3_aa: CASSESLIGQNTEAFF; cdr3_nt: TGTGCCAGCAGTGAATCTCTTATAGGTCAGAACACTGAAGCTTTCTTT
j_call: TRBJ2-1; clone_size: -; d_call: -; v_call: TRBV19; cdr3_aa: CASRDRGSSSGAFLVF; cdr3_nt: TGTGCCAGCCGAGACCGTGGGTCTTCTTCTGGGGCTTTTTTGGTCTTC
j_call: TRBJ1-2; clone_size: -; d_call: -; v_call: TRBV18; cdr3_aa: CASSHLGGAPNYGYTF; cdr3_nt: TGTGCCAGCTCACACCTAGGAGGGGCGCCTAACTATGGCTACACCTTC
j_call: TRBJ2-2; clone_size: -; d_call: TRBD1; v_call: TRBV19; cdr3_aa: CASKSGTGNTGELFF; cdr3_nt: TGTGCCAGTAAATCCGGGACAGGGAACACCGGGGAGCTGTTTTTT
j_call: TRBJ2-5; clone_size: -; d_call: TRBD1; v_call: TRBV28; cdr3_aa: CASNPSRQGVGETQYF; cdr3_nt: TGTGCCAGCAACCCCTCCAGACAGGGGGTAGGGGAGACCCAGTACTTC
j_call: TRBJ1-3; clone_size: -; d_call: TRBD1; v_call: TRBV6-1; cdr3_aa: CASRRQGDSGNTIYF; cdr3_nt: TGTGCCAGCAGGAGACAGGGGGACTCTGGAAACACCATATATTTT
j_call: TRBJ2-7; clone_size: -; d_call: -; v_call: TRBV12-2; cdr3_aa: CASRPTPLHGPYEQYF; cdr3_nt: TGTGCAAGTCGCCCAACACCTCTTCATGGCCCCTACGAGCAGTACTTC